The clone carrying this T cell receptor (beta chain) turned up a few times. The antigen is unknown. This entry comes from a study of cytomegalovirus exposure and HLA in healthy donors. Background on the study: Clustering assigned roughly 81% of the approximately 400 genotyped donors to the Caucasian-associated ancestry cluster.

60 Vbeta and 13 Jbeta primers were used in PCR. The table came from immunoSEQ multiplex PCR; TCRdb's copy has only in-frame clones and leaves some out. The sample holds approximately 110,000 clones, nearly 15% seen once. The CDR3 has 14 residues. V gave up 1 base and J gave up 7 bases; unmatched junction bases: 6. Per germline, CDR1 LGHNA and CDR2 YSLEER. General observations from the study: Earlier analysis found most TCR beta V segments productive about 87% or about 30% of the time. Most TCR sequences were seen very rarely across donors, but some public TCRs occurred in many. A later look showed TCR association rates differing by HLA locus, highest for DRB1 and lowest for HLA-C.

Sequenced sample: PBMCs. The V gene is TRBV4-3, the J gene TRBJ1-2; 7 nucleotides match TRBD1. The clonotype originates from a female donor in good health and CMV-seronegative. CDR3 region: CASSQGIDRAGYTF. DNA of the CDR3: TGCGCCAGCAGCCAAGGTATCGACAGGGCTGGCTACACCTTC.